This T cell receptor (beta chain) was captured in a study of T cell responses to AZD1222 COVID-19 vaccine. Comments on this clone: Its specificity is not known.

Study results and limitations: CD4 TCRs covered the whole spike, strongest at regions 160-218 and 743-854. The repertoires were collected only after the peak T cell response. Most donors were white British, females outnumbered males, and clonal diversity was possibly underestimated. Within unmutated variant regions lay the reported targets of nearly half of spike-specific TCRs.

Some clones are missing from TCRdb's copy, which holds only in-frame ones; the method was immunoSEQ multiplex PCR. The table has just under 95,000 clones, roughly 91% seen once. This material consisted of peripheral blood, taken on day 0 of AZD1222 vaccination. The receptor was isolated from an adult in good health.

Here the CDR3 reads CASSPDLNTIYF. In DNA, the CDR3 is TGTGCCAGCAGTCCCGACCTAAACACCATATATTTT. This chain joins TRBV12-3 or TRBV12-4 and TRBJ1-3; no reliable D call. The CDR3 contains 12 residues. Trimming removed 5 bases at V and 6 bases at J, with 8 bases between.